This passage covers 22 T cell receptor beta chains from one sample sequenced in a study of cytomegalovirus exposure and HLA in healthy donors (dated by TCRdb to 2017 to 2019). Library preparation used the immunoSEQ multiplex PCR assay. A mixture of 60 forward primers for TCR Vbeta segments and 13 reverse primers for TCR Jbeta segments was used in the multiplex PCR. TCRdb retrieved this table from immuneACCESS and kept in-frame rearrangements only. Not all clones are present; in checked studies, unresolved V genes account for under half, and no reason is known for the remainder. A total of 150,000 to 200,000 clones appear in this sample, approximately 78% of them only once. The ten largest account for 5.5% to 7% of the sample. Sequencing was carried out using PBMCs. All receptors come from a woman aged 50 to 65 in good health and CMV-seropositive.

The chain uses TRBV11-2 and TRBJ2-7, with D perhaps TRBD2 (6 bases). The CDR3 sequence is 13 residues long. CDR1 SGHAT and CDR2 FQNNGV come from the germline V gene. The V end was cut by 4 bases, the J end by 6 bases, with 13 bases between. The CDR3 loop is CASSSLGGGEQYF. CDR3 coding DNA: TGTGCCAGCAGCTCACTGGGGGGAGGCGAGCAGTACTTC.

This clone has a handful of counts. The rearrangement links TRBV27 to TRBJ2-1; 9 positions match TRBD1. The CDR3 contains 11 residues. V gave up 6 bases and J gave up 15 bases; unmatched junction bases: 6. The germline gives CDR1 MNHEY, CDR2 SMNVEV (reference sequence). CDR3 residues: CASSRGQGRFF. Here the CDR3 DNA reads TGTGCCAGCAGCCGTGGACAGGGGCGGTTCTTC.

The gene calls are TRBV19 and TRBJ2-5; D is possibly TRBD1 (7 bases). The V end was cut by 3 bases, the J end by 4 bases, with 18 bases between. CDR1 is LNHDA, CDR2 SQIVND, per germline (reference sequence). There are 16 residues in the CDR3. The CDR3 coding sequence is TGTGCCAGTAGTATTTTACCCTCAGGGGGAGGAGAGACCCAGTACTTC. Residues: CASSILPSGGGETQYF.

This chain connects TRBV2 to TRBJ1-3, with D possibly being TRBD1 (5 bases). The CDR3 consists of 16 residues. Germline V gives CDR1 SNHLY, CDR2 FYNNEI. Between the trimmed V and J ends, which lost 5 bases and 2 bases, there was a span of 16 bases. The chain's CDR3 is CASSLGQGHAGNTIYF. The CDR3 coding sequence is TGTGCCAGCAGTTTGGGGCAGGGCCATGCTGGAAACACCATATATTTT. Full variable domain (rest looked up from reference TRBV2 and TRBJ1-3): EPEVTQTPSHQVTQMGQEVILRCVPISNHLYFYWYRQILGQKVEFLVSFYNNEISEKSEIFDDQFSVERPDGSNFTLKIRSTKLEDSAMYFCASSLGQGHAGNTIYFGEGSWLTVV.

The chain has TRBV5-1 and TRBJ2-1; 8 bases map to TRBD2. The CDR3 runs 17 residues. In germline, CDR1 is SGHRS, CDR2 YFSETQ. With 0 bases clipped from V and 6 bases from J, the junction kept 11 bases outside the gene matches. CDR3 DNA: TGCGCCAGCAGCTTGGCTTTAGCGGGAATTCGGTTCAATGAGCAGTTCTTC. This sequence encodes CASSLALAGIRFNEQFF.

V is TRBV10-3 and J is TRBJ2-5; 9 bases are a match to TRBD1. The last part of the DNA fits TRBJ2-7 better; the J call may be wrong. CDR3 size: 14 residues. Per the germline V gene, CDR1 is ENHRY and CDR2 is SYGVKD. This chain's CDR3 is CAISGTGEAYEQYF. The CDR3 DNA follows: TGTGCCATCAGTGGGACAGGGGAGGCCTACGAGCAGTACTTC.

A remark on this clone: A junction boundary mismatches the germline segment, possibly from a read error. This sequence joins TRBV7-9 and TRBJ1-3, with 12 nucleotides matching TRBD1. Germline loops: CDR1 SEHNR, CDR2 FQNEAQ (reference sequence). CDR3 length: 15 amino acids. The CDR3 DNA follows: TGTGCCAGCGGCTTGGGACAGGGGGCCGGAAACACCATATATTTT. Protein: CASGLGQGAGNTIYF.

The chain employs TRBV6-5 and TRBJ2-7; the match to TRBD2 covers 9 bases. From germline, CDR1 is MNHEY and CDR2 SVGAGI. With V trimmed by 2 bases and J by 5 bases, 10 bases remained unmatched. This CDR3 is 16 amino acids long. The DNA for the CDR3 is TGTGCCAGCAGTTACCACCCTTTAGCGGGAGCTGACGAGCAGTACTTC. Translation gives CASSYHPLAGADEQYF.

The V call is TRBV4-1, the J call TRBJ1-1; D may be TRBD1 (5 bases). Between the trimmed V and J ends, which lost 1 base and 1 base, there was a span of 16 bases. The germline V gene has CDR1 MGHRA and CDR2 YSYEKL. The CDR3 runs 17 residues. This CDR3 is CASSQGYGGSGNTEAFF. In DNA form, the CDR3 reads TGCGCCAGCAGCCAAGGGTATGGGGGGAGTGGGAACACTGAAGCTTTCTTT.

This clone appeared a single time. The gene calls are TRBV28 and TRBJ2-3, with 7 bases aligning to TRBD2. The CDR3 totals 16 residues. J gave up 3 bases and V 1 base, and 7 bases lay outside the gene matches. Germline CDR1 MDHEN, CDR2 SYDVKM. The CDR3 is CASSLFGGGRTDTQYF. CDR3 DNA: TGTGCCAGCAGTTTATTTGGCGGGGGTCGAACAGATACGCAGTATTTT. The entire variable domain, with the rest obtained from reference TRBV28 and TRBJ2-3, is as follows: DVKVTQSSRYLVKRTGEKVFLECVQDMDHENMFWYRQDPGLGLRLIYFSYDVKMKEKGDIPEGYSVSREKKERFSLILESASTNQTSMYLCASSLFGGGRTDTQYFGPGTRLTVL.

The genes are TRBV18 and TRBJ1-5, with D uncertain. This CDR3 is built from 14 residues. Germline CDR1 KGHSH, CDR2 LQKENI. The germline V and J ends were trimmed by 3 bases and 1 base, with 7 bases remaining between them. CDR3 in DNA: TGTGCCAGCTCACCGGCGGTCAGCAATCAGCCCCAGCATTTT. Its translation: CASSPAVSNQPQHF.

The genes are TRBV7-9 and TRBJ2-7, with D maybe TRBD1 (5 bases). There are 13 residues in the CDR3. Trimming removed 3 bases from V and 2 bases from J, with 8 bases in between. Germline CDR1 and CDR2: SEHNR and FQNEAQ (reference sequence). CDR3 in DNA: TGTGCCAGCAGCTTCACAGGACCCTACGAGCAGTACTTC. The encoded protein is CASSFTGPYEQYF.

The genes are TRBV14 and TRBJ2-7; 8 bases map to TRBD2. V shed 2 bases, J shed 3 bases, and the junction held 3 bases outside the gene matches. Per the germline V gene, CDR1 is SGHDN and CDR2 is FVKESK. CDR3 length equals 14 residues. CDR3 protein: CASSQNLAGYEQYF. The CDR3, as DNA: TGTGCCAGCAGCCAAAATCTAGCGGGCTACGAGCAGTACTTC.

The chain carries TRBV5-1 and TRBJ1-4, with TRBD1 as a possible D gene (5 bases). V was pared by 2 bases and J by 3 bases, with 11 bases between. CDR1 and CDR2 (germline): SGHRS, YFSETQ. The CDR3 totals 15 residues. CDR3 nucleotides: TGCGCCAGCAGCTTAGTGCCGGGGGCTAATGAAAAACTGTTTTTT. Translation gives CASSLVPGANEKLFF.

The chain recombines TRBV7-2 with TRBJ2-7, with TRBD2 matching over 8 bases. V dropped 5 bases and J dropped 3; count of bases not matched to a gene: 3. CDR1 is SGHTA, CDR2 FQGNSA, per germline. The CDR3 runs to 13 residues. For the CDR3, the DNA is TGTGCCAGCAGCGCGGGACTAGGCTACGAGCAGTACTTC. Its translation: CASSAGLGYEQYF.

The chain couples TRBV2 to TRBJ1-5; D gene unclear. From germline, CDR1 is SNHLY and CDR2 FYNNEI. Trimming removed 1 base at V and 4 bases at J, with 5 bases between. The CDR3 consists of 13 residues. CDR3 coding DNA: TGTGCCAGCAGTGAAGGTCAAAATCAGCCCCAGCATTTT. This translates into CASSEGQNQPQHF.

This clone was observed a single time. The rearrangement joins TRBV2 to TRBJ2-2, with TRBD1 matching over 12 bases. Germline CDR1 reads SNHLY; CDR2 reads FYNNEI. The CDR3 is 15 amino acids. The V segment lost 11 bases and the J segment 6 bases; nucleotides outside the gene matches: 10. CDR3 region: CACSGQGAVSGELFF. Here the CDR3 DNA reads TGTGCCTGTTCGGGACAGGGGGCGGTATCCGGGGAGCTGTTTTTT. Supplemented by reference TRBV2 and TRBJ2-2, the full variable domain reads EPEVTQTPSHQVTQMGQEVILRCVPISNHLYFYWYRQILGQKVEFLVSFYNNEISEKSEIFDDQFSVERPDGSNFTLKIRSTKLEDSAMYFCACSGQGAVSGELFFGEGSRLTVL.

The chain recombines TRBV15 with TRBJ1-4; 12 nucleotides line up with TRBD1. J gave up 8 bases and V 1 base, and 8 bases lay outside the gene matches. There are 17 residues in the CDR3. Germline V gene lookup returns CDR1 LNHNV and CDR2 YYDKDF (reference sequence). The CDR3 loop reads CATSRGGTGGAKEKLFF. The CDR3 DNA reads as TGTGCCACCAGCAGAGGGGGGACAGGGGGCGCCAAGGAAAAACTGTTTTTT.

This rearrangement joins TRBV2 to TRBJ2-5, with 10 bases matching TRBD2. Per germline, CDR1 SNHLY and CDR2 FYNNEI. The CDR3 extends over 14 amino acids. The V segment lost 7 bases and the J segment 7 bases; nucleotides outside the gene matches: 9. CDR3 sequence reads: CASNLAGEGGTQYF. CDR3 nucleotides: TGTGCCAGCAACCTAGCGGGAGAAGGGGGGACCCAGTACTTC. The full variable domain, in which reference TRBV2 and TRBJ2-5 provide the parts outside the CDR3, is EPEVTQTPSHQVTQMGQEVILRCVPISNHLYFYWYRQILGQKVEFLVSFYNNEISEKSEIFDDQFSVERPDGSNFTLKIRSTKLEDSAMYFCASNLAGEGGTQYFGPGTRLLVL.

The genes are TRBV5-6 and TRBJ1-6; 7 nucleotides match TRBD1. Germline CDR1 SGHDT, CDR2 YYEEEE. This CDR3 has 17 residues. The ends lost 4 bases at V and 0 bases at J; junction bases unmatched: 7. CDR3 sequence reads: CASSLGTASSYNSPLHF. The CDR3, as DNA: TGTGCCAGCAGCCTCGGGACAGCAAGCTCCTATAATTCACCCCTCCACTTT.

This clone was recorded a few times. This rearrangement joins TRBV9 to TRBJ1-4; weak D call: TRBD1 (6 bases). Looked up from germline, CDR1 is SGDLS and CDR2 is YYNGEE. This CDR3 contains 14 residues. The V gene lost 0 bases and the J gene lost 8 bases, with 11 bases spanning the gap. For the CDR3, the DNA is TGTGCCAGCAGCGTAGCAGGGACACCAGAAAAACTGTTTTTT. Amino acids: CASSVAGTPEKLFF.

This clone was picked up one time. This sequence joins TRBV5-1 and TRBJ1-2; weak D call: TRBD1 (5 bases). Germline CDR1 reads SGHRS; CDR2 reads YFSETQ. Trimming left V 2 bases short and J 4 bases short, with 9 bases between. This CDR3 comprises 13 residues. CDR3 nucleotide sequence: TGCGCCAGCAGCTTAACAGGATTCTATGGCTACACCTTC. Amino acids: CASSLTGFYGYTF.